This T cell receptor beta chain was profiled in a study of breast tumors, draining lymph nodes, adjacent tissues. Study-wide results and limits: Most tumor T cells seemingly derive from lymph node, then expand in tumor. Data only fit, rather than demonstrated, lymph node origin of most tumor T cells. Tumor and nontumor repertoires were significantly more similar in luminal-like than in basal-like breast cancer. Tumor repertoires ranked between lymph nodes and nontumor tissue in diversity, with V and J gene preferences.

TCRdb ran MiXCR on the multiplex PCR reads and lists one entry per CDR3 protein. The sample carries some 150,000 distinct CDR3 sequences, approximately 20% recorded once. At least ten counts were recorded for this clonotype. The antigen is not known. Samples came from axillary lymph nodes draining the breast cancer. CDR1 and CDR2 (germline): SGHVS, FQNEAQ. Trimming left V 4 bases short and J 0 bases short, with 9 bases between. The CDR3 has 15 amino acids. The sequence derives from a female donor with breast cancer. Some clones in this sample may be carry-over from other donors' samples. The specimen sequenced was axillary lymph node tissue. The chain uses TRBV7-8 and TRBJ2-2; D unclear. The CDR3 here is CASSSRPSNTGELFF. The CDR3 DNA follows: TGTGCCAGCAGCTCCCGTCCTTCGAACACCGGGGAGCTGTTTTTT.